The entry that follows covers one T cell receptor (beta chain) sequence. The CDR3 totals 15 residues. Losses at the gene ends were 2 bases for V and 3 bases for J; bases not matched to a gene: 4. Germline V gene sequence: CDR1 LGHDT, CDR2 YNNKEL (reference sequence). The record originates from a study of blood T cell repertoires in COVID-19. Study-wide background: T cells, B-cell-depleted T cells, or PBMCs provided the cDNA or gDNA that served as material.

Original processing notes: By means of reference gene primer amplification, nucleated cell counts were estimated. Generated by immunoSEQ multiplex PCR, the TCRdb table keeps only in-frame clones and is missing some. V, J and clone size derive from that table, while D and trimming were established from the DNA sequence. The sample lists approximately 53,000 clones, about 83% occurring once. The sample taken for sequencing was peripheral blood. The TCR was taken from a man in his forties with acute or convalescent COVID-19. The chain is built from TRBV3-1 (or the pseudogene TRBV3-2) and TRBJ1-5; the match to TRBD1 covers 7 bases. Here the CDR3 reads CASSQRTGVNQPQHF. The CDR3 nucleotides read TGTGCCAGCAGCCAACGAACAGGGGTCAATCAGCCCCAGCATTTT.